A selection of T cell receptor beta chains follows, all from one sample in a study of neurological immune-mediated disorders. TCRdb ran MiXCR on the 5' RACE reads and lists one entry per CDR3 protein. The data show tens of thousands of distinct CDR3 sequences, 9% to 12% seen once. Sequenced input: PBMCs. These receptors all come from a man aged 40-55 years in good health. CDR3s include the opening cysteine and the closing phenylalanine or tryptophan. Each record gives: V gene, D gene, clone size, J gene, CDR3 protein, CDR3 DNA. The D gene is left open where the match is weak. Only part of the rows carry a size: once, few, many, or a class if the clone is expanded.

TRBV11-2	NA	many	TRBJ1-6	CASSFPYNSPLHF	TGTGCCAGCAGCTTTCCCTATAATTCACCCCTCCACTTT
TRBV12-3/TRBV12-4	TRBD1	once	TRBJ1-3	CASSFSALGVGGGRNTIYF	TGTGCCAGCAGTTTTTCGGCTCTCGGAGTAGGGGGCGGAAGAAACACCATATATTTT
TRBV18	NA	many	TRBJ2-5	CASSPRDGIQETQYF	TGTGCCAGCTCACCACGGGACGGGATCCAAGAGACCCAGTACTTC
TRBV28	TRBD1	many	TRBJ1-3	CASSLPRDRSSGNTIYF	TGTGCCAGCAGTTTGCCCCGGGACAGGAGCTCTGGAAACACCATATATTTT
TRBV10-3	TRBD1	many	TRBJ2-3	CATEQGPRTDTQYF	TGTGCCACCGAACAGGGGCCCCGCACAGATACGCAGTATTTT
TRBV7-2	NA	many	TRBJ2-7	CASSTPNSYEQYF	TGTGCCAGCAGCACCCCGAACTCCTACGAGCAGTACTTC
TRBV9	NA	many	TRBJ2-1	CASSWGSNEQFF	TGTGCCAGCAGCTGGGGGAGCAATGAGCAGTTCTTC
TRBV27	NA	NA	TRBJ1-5	CTSGAWGRNQPQHF	TGTACCAGCGGTGCATGGGGACGCAATCAGCCCCAGCATTTT
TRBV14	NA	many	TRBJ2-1	CASSLFDEQFF	TGTGCCAGCAGCTTGTTTGATGAGCAGTTCTTC
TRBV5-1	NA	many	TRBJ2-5	CASSIQQDQETQYF	TGCGCCAGCAGCATACAACAGGACCAAGAGACCCAGTACTTC
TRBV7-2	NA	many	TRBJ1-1	CASSITPSTEAFF	TGTGCCAGCAGTATAACACCCTCCACTGAAGCTTTCTTT
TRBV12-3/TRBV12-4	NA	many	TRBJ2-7	CASSLPGTAVEQYF	TGTGCCAGCAGTTTACCAGGGACCGCCGTCGAGCAGTACTTC
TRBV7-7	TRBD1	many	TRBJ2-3	CASSAGTGLDTQYF	TGTGCTAGCAGCGCAGGGACAGGGCTCGATACGCAGTATTTT
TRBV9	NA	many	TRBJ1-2	CASSVNTFYGYTF	TGTGCCAGCAGCGTAAATACCTTCTATGGCTACACCTTC
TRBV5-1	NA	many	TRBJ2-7	CASSLSRYEQYF	TGCGCCAGCAGCTTAAGCCGCTACGAGCAGTACTTC
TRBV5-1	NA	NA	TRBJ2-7	CASRTGTGYYEHYF	TGCGCCAGCAGAACGGGGACGGGCTACTACGAGCACTACTTC
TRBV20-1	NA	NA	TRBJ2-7	CSASRVGNYEQYF	TGCAGTGCTAGTCGAGTAGGGAATTACGAGCAGTACTTC
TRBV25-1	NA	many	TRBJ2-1	CASSKPGVAGMFF	TGTGCCAGCAGTAAGCCGGGGGTGGCCGGGATGTTCTTC
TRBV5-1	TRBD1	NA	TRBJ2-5	CASGDRQGAAETQYF	TGCGCCAGCGGGGACCGACAGGGAGCGGCAGAGACCCAGTACTTC
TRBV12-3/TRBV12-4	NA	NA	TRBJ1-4	CASSRTPLKNEKLFF	TGTGCCAGCAGTCGGACCCCCTTGAAGAATGAAAAACTGTTTTTT
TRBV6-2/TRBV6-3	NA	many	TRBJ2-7	CASSSPDYEQYF	TGTGCCAGCAGTTCCCCTGACTACGAGCAGTACTTC
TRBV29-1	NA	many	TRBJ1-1	CSVEGGGEAFF	TGCAGCGTTGAGGGGGGTGGGGAAGCTTTCTTT
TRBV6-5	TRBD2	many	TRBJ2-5	CASSHPAGSWETQYF	TGTGCCAGCAGTCACCCAGCGGGGTCCTGGGAGACCCAGTACTTC
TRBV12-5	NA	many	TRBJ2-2	CASGLLQGRSGELFF	TGTGCTAGTGGTTTGTTACAGGGAAGGTCCGGGGAGCTGTTTTTT
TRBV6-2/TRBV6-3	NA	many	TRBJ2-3	CASRSLRGSTDTQYF	TGTGCCAGCAGGTCCCTGCGTGGTAGCACAGATACGCAGTATTTT
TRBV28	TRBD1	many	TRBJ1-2	CASSLDDGTGDYGYTF	TGTGCCAGCAGTTTGGATGATGGGACAGGCGATTATGGCTACACCTTC
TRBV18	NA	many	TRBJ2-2	CASSPMGVTGELFF	TGTGCCAGCTCACCAATGGGAGTTACCGGGGAGCTGTTTTTT
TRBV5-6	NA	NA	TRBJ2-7	CVGSPGTGRGEQYF	TGTGTCGGCAGCCCGGGTACAGGGCGGGGCGAGCAGTACTTC
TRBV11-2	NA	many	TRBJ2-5	CASSSGLQETQYF	TGTGCCAGCAGTTCCGGACTCCAAGAGACCCAGTACTTC
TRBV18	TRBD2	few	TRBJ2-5	CASSPGLLRETQYF	TGTGCCAGCTCACCGGGACTACTACGGGAGACCCAGTACTTC
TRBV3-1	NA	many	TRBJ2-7	CASSPGQRSGEQYF	TGTGCCAGCAGCCCCGGTCAGAGGTCTGGCGAGCAGTACTTC
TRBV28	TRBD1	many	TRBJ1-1	CASSLQGGGSGAFF	TGTGCCAGCAGTTTACAAGGGGGCGGGAGTGGGGCTTTCTTT
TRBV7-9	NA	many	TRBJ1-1	CASSLGKSEAFF	TGTGCCAGCAGCTTAGGGAAAAGCGAAGCTTTCTTT
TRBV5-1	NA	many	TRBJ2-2	CASRPAGGRTIYTGELFF	TGCGCCAGCCGACCGGCTGGCGGCAGGACTATATACACCGGGGAGCTGTTTTTT
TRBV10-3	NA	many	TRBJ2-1	CAIRPSSYNEQFF	TGTGCCATCAGGCCTAGCTCCTACAATGAGCAGTTCTTC
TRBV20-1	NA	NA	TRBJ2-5	CSARDHRRTETQYF	TGCAGTGCTAGAGATCATAGGAGGACGGAGACCCAGTACTTC
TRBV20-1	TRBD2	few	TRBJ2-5	CSAREGLAGLQETQYF	TGCAGTGCTAGAGAGGGACTAGCGGGACTCCAAGAGACCCAGTACTTC
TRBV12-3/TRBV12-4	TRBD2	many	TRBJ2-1	CASSLAVTSADNEQFF	TGTGCCAGCAGTTTAGCGGTGACTAGCGCCGACAATGAGCAGTTCTTC
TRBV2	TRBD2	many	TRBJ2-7	CASREGLASYEQYF	TGTGCCAGCAGGGAGGGACTAGCGTCCTACGAGCAGTACTTC
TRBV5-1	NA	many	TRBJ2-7	CASSRGGQGAHEQYF	TGCGCCAGCAGCCGGGGGGGGCAGGGGGCACACGAGCAGTACTTC
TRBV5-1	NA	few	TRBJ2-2	CASSLVTSSTGELFF	TGCGCCAGCAGCTTGGTAACTAGCAGCACCGGGGAGCTGTTTTTT
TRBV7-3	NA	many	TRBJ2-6	CASSRTGANVLTF	TGTGCCAGCAGCCGCACGGGGGCCAACGTCCTGACTTTC
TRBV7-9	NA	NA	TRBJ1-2	CSSERAEELYGYTF	TGTTCCAGTGAGAGGGCAGAGGAACTCTATGGCTACACCTTC
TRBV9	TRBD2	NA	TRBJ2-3	CASSKKVASGVDTQYF	TGTGCCAGCAGCAAGAAGGTGGCTAGCGGGGTCGATACGCAGTATTTT
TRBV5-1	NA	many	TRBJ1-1	CASSLSARQNTEAFF	TGCGCCAGCAGCTTGTCCGCCCGACAGAACACTGAAGCTTTCTTT
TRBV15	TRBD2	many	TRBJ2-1	CATSRVPWRESYNEQFF	TGTGCCACCAGCAGAGTACCTTGGCGGGAGTCCTACAATGAGCAGTTCTTC
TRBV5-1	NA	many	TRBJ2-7	CASSPGPSSYEQYF	TGCGCCAGCAGCCCCGGACCGAGCTCCTACGAGCAGTACTTC
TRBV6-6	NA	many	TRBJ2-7	CASSSLGTGYEQYF	TGTGCCAGCAGTTCCCTCGGGACGGGCTACGAGCAGTACTTC
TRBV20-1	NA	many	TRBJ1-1	CSALRGASGTEAFF	TGCAGTGCCTTGCGGGGGGCTTCTGGTACTGAAGCTTTCTTT
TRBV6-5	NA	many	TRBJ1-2	CASSYGGERGYTF	TGTGCCAGCAGTTACGGGGGGGAGAGAGGCTACACCTTC
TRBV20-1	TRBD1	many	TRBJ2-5	CSAEPGQGAEETQYF	TGCAGTGCTGAACCGGGACAGGGGGCTGAAGAGACCCAGTACTTC
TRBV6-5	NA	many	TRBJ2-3	CASSGSTSTDTQYF	TGTGCCAGCAGTGGCTCAACCAGCACAGATACGCAGTATTTT